This is a list of T cell receptor beta chains from one sample in a study of shared clonotypes between healthy human individuals. The protocol was immunoSEQ multiplex PCR, while the TCRdb copy is restricted to in-frame clones and leaves out a portion. This table holds over a million clones, roughly 96% found once. The sequencing sample was made of naive CD4+ T cells sorted from blood. The receptors come from a man aged 30 to 45 in good health. CDR3s include the opening cysteine and the closing phenylalanine or tryptophan. A D gene is named only where the DNA matches it firmly. Clone size is given for some rows only: seen once, a few or many times, or a class if the clone is expanded.

d_call	clone_size	v_call	j_call	cdr3_nt	cdr3_aa
NA	NA	TRBV5-4	TRBJ2-3	TGTGCCAGCAGCTTGGACAGGTCACAAGGGGCGCAGTATTTT	CASSLDRSQGAQYF
TRBD1	NA	TRBV5-1	TRBJ1-3	TGCGCCAGCAGCCCCACCCAGGGGGCGCCTGGAAACACCATATATTTT	CASSPTQGAPGNTIYF
TRBD2	NA	TRBV9	TRBJ2-3	TGTGCCAGCAGCGTAGAACCCGCGGGAGGGCCCGATACGCAGTATTTT	CASSVEPAGGPDTQYF
TRBD1	NA	TRBV29-1	TRBJ1-1	TGCAGCGTACAGGGGTCGATGGACACTGAAGCTTTCTTT	CSVQGSMDTEAFF
NA	NA	TRBV7-2	TRBJ2-7	TGTGCCAGCAGCTTAGCGGGGCAGGGAAGGTACGAGCAGTACTTC	CASSLAGQGRYEQYF
TRBD2	NA	TRBV4-1	TRBJ2-1	TGCGCCAGCAGCCCACTCCCGGGACTAGCGGGAGCCCGGTTCTTC	CASSPLPGLAGARFF
NA	NA	TRBV6-5	TRBJ2-2	TGTGCCAGCAGATCTTACCCCGCCGGGGAGCTGTTTTTT	CASRSYPAGELFF
NA	NA	TRBV18	TRBJ1-1	TGTGCCAGCTCAACAGGGCGCCTGAGGGCTGAAGCTTTCTTT	CASSTGRLRAEAFF
NA	NA	TRBV5-4	TRBJ1-1	TGTGCCAGCAGACAGGGTTTCGACACTGAAGCTTTCTTT	CASRQGFDTEAFF
NA	few	TRBV5-5	TRBJ2-7	TGTGCCAGCAGCTTATCTGGACGGAACTACGAGCAGTACTTC	CASSLSGRNYEQYF
TRBD1	NA	TRBV11-2	TRBJ1-1	TGTGCCAGCAGCTTAGCGTTTCAGGACAGGGTGACTGAAGCTTTCTTT	CASSLAFQDRVTEAFF
NA	once	TRBV5-1	TRBJ1-1	TGCGCCAGCAGCTTGGATGTCGGGGGGGTCGAAGCTTTCTTT	CASSLDVGGVEAFF
NA	once	TRBV11-2	TRBJ2-7	TGTGCCAGCAGCTTAGATCCGGGAGACGAGCAGTACTTC	CASSLDPGDEQYF
NA	NA	TRBV5-6	TRBJ2-5	TGTGCCAGCAGTGGTAGGTCGCAAGAGACCCAGTACTTC	CASSGRSQETQYF
NA	NA	TRBV9	TRBJ1-5	TGTGCCAGCAGCGTAGAGGGGGGTGATCAGCCCCAGCATTTT	CASSVEGGDQPQHF
TRBD2	NA	TRBV6-1	TRBJ2-4	TGTGCCAGCAGTGAAGTACCTCCGGGACTAGGAGCCAAAAACATTCAGTACTTC	CASSEVPPGLGAKNIQYF
TRBD2	NA	TRBV7-2	TRBJ2-1	TGTGCCAGCAGCTTAGGTAGCGGGAGCGGTCTCAATGAGCAGTTCTTC	CASSLGSGSGLNEQFF
TRBD2	NA	TRBV19	TRBJ2-1	TGTGCCAGTACAACCCAGCGGGAAGGATTCCAGTTCTTC	CASTTQREGFQFF